These T cell receptor beta chains were read from a single sample in a study of cytomegalovirus exposure and HLA in healthy donors. TCRdb's copy holds only in-frame clones and misses some; the assay was immunoSEQ multiplex PCR. The table shows about 140,000 clones, with 70% to 85% occurring only once. The specimen was PBMCs. The receptor source for this set is a male donor in good health and CMV-seronegative. CDR3s include the opening cysteine and the closing phenylalanine or tryptophan. D genes are given only for firm matches. Where a row states a size, it is once, few, many or the class of an expanded clone; other rows omit it.

TRBJ1-1,.,TRBD1,17,TRBV18,CASSLGAGGPGNTEAFF,TGTGCCAGCTCCCTGGGGGCAGGGGGCCCGGGGAACACTGAAGCTTTCTTT
TRBJ2-5,.,.,13,TRBV6-5,CASSGHGGQTQYF,TGTGCCAGCAGTGGTCATGGCGGGCAGACCCAGTACTTC
TRBJ1-1,.,TRBD1,18,TRBV5-3,CARSPTGTGTLEDTEAFF,TGTGCCAGAAGCCCGACCGGGACAGGAACATTGGAGGACACTGAAGCTTTCTTT
TRBJ2-6,.,.,18,TRBV25-1,CASSEFHSLSSGANVLTF,TGTGCCAGCAGTGAATTCCACAGCTTAAGCTCTGGGGCCAACGTCCTGACTTTC
TRBJ2-5,.,TRBD2,16,TRBV7-7,CASSTGTSGSRETQYF,TGTGCCAGCAGCACCGGGACTAGCGGGAGTCGGGAGACCCAGTACTTC
TRBJ2-2,.,.,13,TRBV27,CASSFGGSGELFF,TGTGCCAGCAGTTTCGGGGGATCTGGGGAGCTGTTTTTT
TRBJ2-7,.,.,12,TRBV6-1,CASSPKGDEQYF,TGTGCCAGCAGCCCGAAAGGGGACGAGCAGTACTTC
TRBJ2-6,.,TRBD1,15,TRBV7-9,CSSSRDRAGANVLTF,TGTTCCAGCAGCCGCGACAGGGCTGGGGCCAACGTCCTGACTTTC
TRBJ1-2,.,.,13,TRBV6-5,CASSYSGGDGYTF,TGTGCCAGCAGTTACTCTGGGGGCGATGGCTACACCTTC
TRBJ1-1,few,.,15,TRBV9,CASSVVSSGNTEAFF,TGTGCCAGCAGCGTAGTCTCGTCTGGCAACACTGAAGCTTTCTTT
TRBJ2-5,.,.,15,TRBV7-2,CASSWGGGDEETQYF,TGTGCCAGCAGCTGGGGAGGAGGGGACGAAGAGACCCAGTACTTC